This T cell receptor (beta chain) was sequenced during a study of blood T cell repertoires in COVID-19. Across the whole study: Specimens from acute and convalescent COVID-19 originated in the United States, Italy and Spain. From T cells, B-cell-depleted T cells, or PBMCs came the material, which was cDNA or gDNA.

CDR1 MNHEY and CDR2 SVGEGT come from the germline V gene. V was cut by 7 bases and J by 7 bases, with 17 bases left in between. The CDR3 is 14 residues long. Per the original methods: For nucleated cells, counts were estimated from reference gene primer amplification. Repertoires were generated with immunoSEQ multiplex PCR, while TCRdb's copy carries only in-frame clones and drops some. That table gives V, J and clone size, and the DNA gave D and trimming. This sample has some 530,000 clones, with roughly 88% found just once. This sequence originates from a human donor in a cohort sampled during active COVID-19. Sample: peripheral blood. J is TRBJ1-5 and V is TRBV6-2 or TRBV6-3, with D tentatively TRBD1 (6 bases). This chain's CDR3 is CASNPGGGGQPQHF. In DNA form, the CDR3 reads TGTGCCAGCAACCCGGGTGGGGGCGGGCAGCCCCAGCATTTT.